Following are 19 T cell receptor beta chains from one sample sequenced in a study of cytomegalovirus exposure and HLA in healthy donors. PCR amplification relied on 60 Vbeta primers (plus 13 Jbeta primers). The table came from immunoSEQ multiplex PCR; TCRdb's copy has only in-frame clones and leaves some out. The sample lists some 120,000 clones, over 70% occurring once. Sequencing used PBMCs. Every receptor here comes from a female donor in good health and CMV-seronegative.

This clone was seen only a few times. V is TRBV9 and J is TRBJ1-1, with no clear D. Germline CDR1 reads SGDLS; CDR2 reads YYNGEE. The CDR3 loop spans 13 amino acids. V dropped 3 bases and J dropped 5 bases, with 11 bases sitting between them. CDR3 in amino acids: CASSAGGETEAFF. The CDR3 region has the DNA TGTGCCAGCAGCGCGGGTGGGGAGACTGAAGCTTTCTTT.

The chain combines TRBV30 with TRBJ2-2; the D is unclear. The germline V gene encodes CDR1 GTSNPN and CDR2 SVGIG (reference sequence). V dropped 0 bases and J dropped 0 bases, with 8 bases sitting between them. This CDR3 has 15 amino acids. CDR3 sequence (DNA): TGTGCCTGGAGTGTACAGATAGCGAACACCGGGGAGCTGTTTTTT. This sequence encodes CAWSVQIANTGELFF.

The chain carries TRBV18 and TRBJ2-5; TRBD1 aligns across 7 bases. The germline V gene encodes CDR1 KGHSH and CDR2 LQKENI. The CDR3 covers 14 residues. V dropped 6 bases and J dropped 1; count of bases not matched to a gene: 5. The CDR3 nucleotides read TGTGCCAGCTCGCTTAACAGGGGCCAAGAGACCCAGTACTTC. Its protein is CASSLNRGQETQYF.

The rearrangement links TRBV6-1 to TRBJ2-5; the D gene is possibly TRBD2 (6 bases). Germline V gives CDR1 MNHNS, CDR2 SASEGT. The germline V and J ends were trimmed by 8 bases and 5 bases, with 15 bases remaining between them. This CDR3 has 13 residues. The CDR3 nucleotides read TGTGCCAGCCATACGGGGGAGGCGGAGACCCAGTACTTC. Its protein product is CASHTGEAETQYF.

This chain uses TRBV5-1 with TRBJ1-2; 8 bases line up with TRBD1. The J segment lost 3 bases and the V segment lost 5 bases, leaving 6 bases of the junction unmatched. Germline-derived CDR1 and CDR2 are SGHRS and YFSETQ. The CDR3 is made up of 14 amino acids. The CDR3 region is CASRPQQGDYGYTF. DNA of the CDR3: TGCGCCAGCAGACCCCAACAGGGGGACTATGGCTACACCTTC.

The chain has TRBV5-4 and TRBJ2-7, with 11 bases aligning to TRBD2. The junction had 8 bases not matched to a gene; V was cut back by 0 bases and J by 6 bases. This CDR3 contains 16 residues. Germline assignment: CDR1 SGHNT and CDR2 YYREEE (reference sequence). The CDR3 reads CASSLGVSGGEGEQYF. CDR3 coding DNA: TGTGCCAGCAGCTTGGGTGTTAGCGGGGGGGAGGGCGAGCAGTACTTC.

DNA for the CDR3: TGTGCCAGCTCACCGGGACAGGGGGAGAATGAGCAGTTCTTC. It translates to CASSPGQGENEQFF. The rearrangement uses TRBV18 and TRBJ2-1, with 11 bases aligning to TRBD1. Losses at the gene ends were 3 bases for V and 7 bases for J; bases not matched to a gene: 2. Germline loops: CDR1 KGHSH, CDR2 LQKENI. The CDR3 is made up of 14 amino acids.

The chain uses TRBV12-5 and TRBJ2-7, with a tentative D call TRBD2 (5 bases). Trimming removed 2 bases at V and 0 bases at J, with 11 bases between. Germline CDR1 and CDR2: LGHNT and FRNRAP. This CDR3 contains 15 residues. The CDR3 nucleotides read TGTGCTAGTGGTTTGCCCCGGGATGCCTCCTACGAGCAGTACTTC. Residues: CASGLPRDASYEQYF.

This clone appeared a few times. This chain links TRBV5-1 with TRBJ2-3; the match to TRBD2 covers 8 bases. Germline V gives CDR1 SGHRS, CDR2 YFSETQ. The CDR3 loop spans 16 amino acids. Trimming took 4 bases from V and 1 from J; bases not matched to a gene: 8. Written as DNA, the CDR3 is TGCGCCAGCAGCCCCATGCTAGCGGGTGGCACAGATACGCAGTATTTT. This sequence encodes CASSPMLAGGTDTQYF.

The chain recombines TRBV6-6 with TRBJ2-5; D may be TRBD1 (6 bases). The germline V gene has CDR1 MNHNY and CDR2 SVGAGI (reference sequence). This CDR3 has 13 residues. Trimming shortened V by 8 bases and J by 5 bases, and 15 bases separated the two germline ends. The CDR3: CASAYRVGETQYF. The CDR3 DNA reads TGTGCCAGCGCCTACAGGGTTGGGGAGACCCAGTACTTC.

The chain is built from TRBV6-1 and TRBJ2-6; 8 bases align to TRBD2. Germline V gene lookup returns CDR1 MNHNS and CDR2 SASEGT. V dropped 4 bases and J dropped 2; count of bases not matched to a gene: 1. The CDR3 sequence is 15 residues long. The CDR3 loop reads CASSGGLAGANVLTF. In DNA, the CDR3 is TGTGCCAGCAGTGGGGGACTAGCTGGGGCCAACGTCCTGACTTTC.

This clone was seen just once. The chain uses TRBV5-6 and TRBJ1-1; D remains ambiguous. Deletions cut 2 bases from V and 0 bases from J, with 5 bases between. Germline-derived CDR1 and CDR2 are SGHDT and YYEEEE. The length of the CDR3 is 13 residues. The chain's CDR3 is CASSFGLNTEAFF. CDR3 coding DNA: TGTGCCAGCAGCTTTGGCTTGAACACTGAAGCTTTCTTT.

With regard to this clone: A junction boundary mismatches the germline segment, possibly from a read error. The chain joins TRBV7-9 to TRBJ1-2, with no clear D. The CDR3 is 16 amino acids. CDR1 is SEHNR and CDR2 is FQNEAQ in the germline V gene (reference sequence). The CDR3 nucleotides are TGTTCCAGCAGCTTTCCTAGGCCCGTGGTAAACTATGGCTACACCTTC. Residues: CSSSFPRPVVNYGYTF. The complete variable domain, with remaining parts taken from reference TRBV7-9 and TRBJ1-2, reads DTGVSQNPRHKITKRGQNVTFRCDPISEHNRLYWYRQTLGQGPEFLTYFQNEAQLEKSRLLSDRFSAERPKGSFSTLEIQRTEQGDSAMYLCSSSFPRPVVNYGYTFGSGTRLTVV.

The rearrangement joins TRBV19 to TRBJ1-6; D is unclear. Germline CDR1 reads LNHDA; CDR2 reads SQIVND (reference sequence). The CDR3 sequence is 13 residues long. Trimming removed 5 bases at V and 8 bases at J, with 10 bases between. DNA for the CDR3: TGTGCCAGTAGTGACTTTGCGGATTCACCCCTCCACTTT. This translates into CASSDFADSPLHF.

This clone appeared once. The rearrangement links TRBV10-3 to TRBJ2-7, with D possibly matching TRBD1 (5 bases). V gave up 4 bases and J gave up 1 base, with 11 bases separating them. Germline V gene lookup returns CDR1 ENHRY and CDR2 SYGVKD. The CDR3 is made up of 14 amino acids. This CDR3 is CAISAGHESYEQYF. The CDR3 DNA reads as TGTGCCATCAGTGCCGGACATGAATCCTACGAGCAGTACTTC.

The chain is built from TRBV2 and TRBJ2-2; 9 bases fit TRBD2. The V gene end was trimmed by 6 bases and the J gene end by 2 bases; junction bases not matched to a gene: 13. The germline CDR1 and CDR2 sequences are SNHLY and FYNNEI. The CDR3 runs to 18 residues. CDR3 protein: CASSVPMRLADNTGELFF. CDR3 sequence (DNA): TGTGCCAGCAGCGTCCCGATGAGACTAGCGGATAACACCGGGGAGCTGTTTTTT. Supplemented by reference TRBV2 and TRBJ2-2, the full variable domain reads EPEVTQTPSHQVTQMGQEVILRCVPISNHLYFYWYRQILGQKVEFLVSFYNNEISEKSEIFDDQFSVERPDGSNFTLKIRSTKLEDSAMYFCASSVPMRLADNTGELFFGEGSRLTVL.

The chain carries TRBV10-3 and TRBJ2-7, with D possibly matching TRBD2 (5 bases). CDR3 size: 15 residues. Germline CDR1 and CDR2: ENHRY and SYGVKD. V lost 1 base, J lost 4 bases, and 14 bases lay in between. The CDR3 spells CAISEWAEATYEQYF. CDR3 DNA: TGTGCCATCAGTGAGTGGGCGGAGGCAACTTACGAGCAGTACTTC.

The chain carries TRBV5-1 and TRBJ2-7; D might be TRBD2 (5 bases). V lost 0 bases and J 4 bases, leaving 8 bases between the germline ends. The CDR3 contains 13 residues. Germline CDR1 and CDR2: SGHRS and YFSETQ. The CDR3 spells CASSLGAGYEQYF. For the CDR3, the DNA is TGCGCCAGCAGCTTGGGGGCGGGTTACGAGCAGTACTTC.

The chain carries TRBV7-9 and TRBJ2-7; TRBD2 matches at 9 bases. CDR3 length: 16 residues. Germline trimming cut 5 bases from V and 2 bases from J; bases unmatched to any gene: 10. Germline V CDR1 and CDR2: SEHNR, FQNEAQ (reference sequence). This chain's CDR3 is CASSKHNSGRAYEQYF. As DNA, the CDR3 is TGTGCCAGCAGCAAACATAATAGCGGGAGAGCCTACGAGCAGTACTTC.